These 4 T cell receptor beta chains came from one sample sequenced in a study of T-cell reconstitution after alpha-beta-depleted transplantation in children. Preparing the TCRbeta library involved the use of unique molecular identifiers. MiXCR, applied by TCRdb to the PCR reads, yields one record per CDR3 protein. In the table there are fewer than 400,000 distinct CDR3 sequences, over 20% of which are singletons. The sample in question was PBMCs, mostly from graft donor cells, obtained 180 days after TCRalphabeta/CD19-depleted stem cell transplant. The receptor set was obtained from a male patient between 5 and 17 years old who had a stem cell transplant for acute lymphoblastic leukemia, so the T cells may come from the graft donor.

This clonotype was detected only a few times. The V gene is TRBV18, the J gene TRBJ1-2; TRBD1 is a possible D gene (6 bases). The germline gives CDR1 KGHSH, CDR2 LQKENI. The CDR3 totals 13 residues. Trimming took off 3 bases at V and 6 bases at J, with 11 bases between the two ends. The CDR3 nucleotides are TGTGCCAGCTCACCCTACAGGGAAGATGGCTACACCTTC. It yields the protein CASSPYREDGYTF.

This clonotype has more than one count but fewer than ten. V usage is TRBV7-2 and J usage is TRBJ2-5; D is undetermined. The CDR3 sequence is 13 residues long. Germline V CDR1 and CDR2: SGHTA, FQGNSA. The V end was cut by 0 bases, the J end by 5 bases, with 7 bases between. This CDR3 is CASSLAPVETQYF. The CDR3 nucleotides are TGTGCCAGCAGCTTAGCCCCCGTGGAGACCCAGTACTTC.

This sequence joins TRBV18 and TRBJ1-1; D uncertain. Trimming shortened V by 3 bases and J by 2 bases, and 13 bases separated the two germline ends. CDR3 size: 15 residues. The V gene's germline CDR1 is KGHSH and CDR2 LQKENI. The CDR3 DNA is TGTGCCAGCTCACCCCGAGGAGGGCACAACACTGAAGCTTTCTTT. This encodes CASSPRGGHNTEAFF.

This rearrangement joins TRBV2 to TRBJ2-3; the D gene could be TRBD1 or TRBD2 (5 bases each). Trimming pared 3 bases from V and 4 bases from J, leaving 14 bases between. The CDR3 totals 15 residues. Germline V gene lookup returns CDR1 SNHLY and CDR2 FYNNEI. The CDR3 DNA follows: TGTGCCAGCAGTGAGCGGGCAGGGTTGGCAGATACGCAGTATTTT. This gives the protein CASSERAGLADTQYF.